Listed here are 21 T cell receptor beta chains from one sample, sequenced in a study of T cell responses to AZD1222 COVID-19 vaccine. Clones were read by immunoSEQ multiplex PCR, and TCRdb kept only the in-frame ones, dropping some. The sample shows some 93,000 clones, approximately 88% of them seen only once. This specimen was peripheral blood, taken 28 days after the second AZD1222 dose. These receptors all come from an adult who received the AZD1222 COVID-19 vaccine.

This chain uses TRBV7-2 with TRBJ1-6; 10 nucleotides align to TRBD1. CDR3 length: 16 amino acids. Trimming took 1 base from V and 13 from J; bases not matched to a gene: 10. Per germline, CDR1 SGHTA and CDR2 FQGNSA. The CDR3 DNA sequence: TGTGCCAGCAGCTTAGTTCAGGACAGGGGGATTTCGCCCCTCCACTTT. Its protein product is CASSLVQDRGISPLHF.

This clone was picked up a small number of times. This rearrangement joins TRBV2 to TRBJ2-1; D is undetermined. CDR3 size: 11 residues. Trimming stripped 7 bases from V and 5 bases from J, with 6 bases between. In germline, CDR1 is SNHLY, CDR2 FYNNEI. CDR3 bases: TGTGCCAGCACCCAGAACAATGAGCAGTTCTTC. The encoded protein is CASTQNNEQFF.

This chain uses TRBV7-8 with TRBJ1-2, with D unresolved. The CDR3 is made up of 12 amino acids. Per germline, CDR1 SGHVS and CDR2 FQNEAQ. Trimming pared 0 bases from V and 6 bases from J, leaving 5 bases between. CDR3 amino acids: CASSLAGHGYTF. CDR3 in DNA: TGTGCCAGCAGCTTAGCAGGGCATGGCTACACCTTC.

This clone was observed a single time. The gene calls are TRBV14 and TRBJ1-2; tentatively, D is TRBD1 (5 bases). CDR3 length equals 14 residues. The ends were cut back, 5 bases at V and 4 bases at J, with 14 bases in the middle. The germline V gene has CDR1 SGHDN and CDR2 FVKESK. This chain's CDR3 is CASSLTGLPYGYTF. The DNA for the CDR3 is TGTGCCAGCAGCTTGACGGGGCTACCCTATGGCTACACCTTC. The full variable domain, its missing parts supplied by reference TRBV14 and TRBJ1-2, is EAGVTQFPSHSVIEKGQTVTLRCDPISGHDNLYWYRRVMGKEIKFLLHFVKESKQDESGMPNNRFLAERTGGTYSTLKVQPAELEDSGVYFCASSLTGLPYGYTFGSGTRLTVV.

The chain combines TRBV18 with TRBJ1-2, with 7 bases that match TRBD1. Per germline, CDR1 KGHSH and CDR2 LQKENI. V gave up 4 bases and J gave up 9 bases; unmatched junction bases: 14. The CDR3 has 15 residues. The CDR3 here is CASSRERDRVESYTF. CDR3 sequence (DNA): TGTGCCAGCTCACGAGAACGAGACAGGGTAGAAAGCTACACCTTC.

The J gene is TRBJ1-2, the V gene TRBV4-1; no reliable D call. V was trimmed by 0 bases and J by 4 bases, leaving 9 bases between them. CDR1 is MGHRA and CDR2 is YSYEKL in the germline V gene. The CDR3 runs to 14 residues. CDR3 sequence: CASSQEGIVYGYTF. The CDR3 nucleotides are TGCGCCAGCAGCCAAGAGGGAATCGTCTATGGCTACACCTTC.

This clone appeared a single time. This sequence joins TRBV21-1 and TRBJ1-1; the table calls TRBD1, which could not be checked here. TRBV21-1 counts as a pseudogene. This CDR3 has 13 amino acids. CDR3: CASSTLPDREAFF. For the CDR3, the DNA is TGTGCCAGCAGCACCCTACCGGACAGGGAAGCTTTCTTT.

This clone was counted a few times. The rearrangement links TRBV6-2 or TRBV6-3 to TRBJ1-2; tentative D call: TRBD1 (6 bases). CDR3 length: 12 residues. Trimming shortened V by 4 bases and J by 6 bases, and 9 bases separated the two germline ends. Germline lookup yields CDR1 MNHEY and CDR2 SVGEGT. The CDR3 sequence is CASSLQGNGYTF. In nucleotides, the CDR3 is TGTGCCAGCAGTTTACAGGGTAATGGCTACACCTTC.

This chain joins TRBV6-5 and TRBJ1-2, with 9 bases lining up with TRBD1. The CDR3 spans 13 residues. From germline, CDR1 is MNHEY and CDR2 SVGAGI. J gave up 5 bases and V 6 bases, and 4 bases lay outside the gene matches. CDR3 sequence: CASSKGTGYGYTF. The CDR3 region has the DNA TGTGCCAGCAGCAAGGGGACAGGGTATGGCTACACCTTC.

This chain uses TRBV28 with TRBJ2-5; no definite D call. Germline V CDR1 and CDR2: MDHEN, SYDVKM. Trimming pared 5 bases from V and 3 bases from J, leaving 13 bases between. CDR3 length: 14 amino acids. The chain's CDR3 is CASSPFRGKETQYF. In DNA, the CDR3 is TGTGCCAGCAGTCCCTTCCGTGGGAAAGAGACCCAGTACTTC.

V and J are TRBV29-1 and TRBJ1-5; 7 bases align to TRBD1. Trimming took 6 bases from V and 3 from J; bases not matched to a gene: 8. The CDR3 runs to 14 residues. The V gene's germline CDR1 is SQVTM and CDR2 ANQGSEA. The CDR3 DNA reads TGCAGCGTCGTTGATGGGACAGCCAATCAGCCCCAGCATTTT. Its translation: CSVVDGTANQPQHF.

The chain employs TRBV4-2 and TRBJ2-7; D is ambiguous. The CDR3 totals 12 residues. Per the germline V gene, CDR1 is LGHNA and CDR2 is YNFKEQ. V lost 0 bases, J lost 7 bases, and 7 bases lay in between. CDR3 in amino acids: CASSQDRTEQYF. CDR3 DNA: TGTGCCAGCAGCCAAGATCGAACAGAGCAGTACTTC.

In nucleotides, the CDR3 is TGTGCCAGCAGCGCCGGGCATTCGAACACCGGGGAGCTGTTTTTT. This translates into CASSAGHSNTGELFF. The chain carries TRBV9 and TRBJ2-2; no clear D. Trimming removed 3 bases from V and 0 bases from J, with 9 bases in between. Germline V CDR1 and CDR2: SGDLS, YYNGEE. The CDR3 spans 15 residues.

The chain carries TRBV7-8 and TRBJ2-2; possibly TRBD1 for D (5 bases). Trimming removed 5 bases from V and 5 bases from J, with 9 bases in between. CDR3 length: 13 amino acids. Germline loops: CDR1 SGHVS, CDR2 FQNEAQ. Here the CDR3 DNA reads TGTGCCAGCAGCCCAGGGATTACCGGGGAGCTGTTTTTT. Its protein is CASSPGITGELFF.

J is TRBJ2-3 and V is TRBV7-2, with 8 bases matching TRBD2. CDR3 length: 16 amino acids. The germline V gene encodes CDR1 SGHTA and CDR2 FQGNSA. V shed 4 bases and J 4 bases; nucleotides not matched to a gene: 10. For the CDR3, the DNA is TGTGCCAGCAGCTCGCGGACTAGCCGGGGTGCAGATACGCAGTATTTT. Protein product: CASSSRTSRGADTQYF. The entire variable domain, with the rest obtained from reference TRBV7-2 and TRBJ2-3, is as follows: GAGVSQSPSNKVTEKGKDVELRCDPISGHTALYWYRQSLGQGLEFLIYFQGNSAPDKSGLPSDRFSAERTGGSVSTLTIQRTQQEDSAVYLCASSSRTSRGADTQYFGPGTRLTVL.

V gene TRBV6-1 combines with J gene TRBJ1-1, with TRBD1 identical over 8 bases. Trimming took 6 bases from V and 4 from J; bases not matched to a gene: 4. The CDR3 length is 13 residues. Germline V CDR1 and CDR2: MNHNS, SASEGT. CDR3 sequence reads: CASRPTGVTEAFF. The CDR3 nucleotides are TGTGCCAGCAGGCCGACAGGGGTCACTGAAGCTTTCTTT.

The V gene is TRBV28, the J gene TRBJ2-2, with D tentatively TRBD2 (6 bases). Germline CDR1 MDHEN, CDR2 SYDVKM. The V gene lost 3 bases and the J gene lost 6 bases, with 8 bases spanning the gap. CDR3 length: 13 residues. In DNA, the CDR3 is TGTGCCAGCAGTTTGCCGGGGGCCGGGGAGCTGTTTTTT. Translating it yields CASSLPGAGELFF.

V usage is TRBV5-1 and J usage is TRBJ1-1; no firm D call. Germline CDR1 and CDR2: SGHRS and YFSETQ. Trimming cost V 0 bases and J 0 bases, with 3 bases left between them. The CDR3 is 13 amino acids. Written as DNA, the CDR3 is TGCGCCAGCAGCTTGGGCATGAACACTGAAGCTTTCTTT. Translation gives CASSLGMNTEAFF.

CDR3 sequence: CASSPQPTGIYGYTF. In DNA form, the CDR3 reads TGTGCCAGCAGCCCTCAACCGACAGGGATCTATGGCTACACCTTC. The rearrangement uses TRBV9 and TRBJ1-2; 7 bases line up with TRBD1. CDR1 and CDR2 (germline): SGDLS, YYNGEE. V shed 4 bases and J 4 bases; nucleotides not matched to a gene: 10. This CDR3 is 15 amino acids long.

The sample holds a few counts of this clone. This chain connects TRBV6-2 or TRBV6-3 to TRBJ2-7; a possible D gene is TRBD2 (6 bases). There are 13 residues in the CDR3. V was shortened by 0 bases and J by 6 bases, with 9 bases between the two germline ends. The germline gives CDR1 MNHEY, CDR2 SVGEGT. The CDR3 is CASSYSLASEQYF. CDR3 coding DNA: TGTGCCAGCAGTTACTCTCTAGCGAGCGAGCAGTACTTC.

This CDR3 is CASSHRQGLTGELFF. The CDR3, as DNA: TGTGCCAGCAGCCACAGACAGGGATTGACCGGGGAGCTGTTTTTT. The chain links TRBV14 to TRBJ2-2, with 7 bases fitting TRBD1. The V segment lost 3 bases and the J segment 5 bases; nucleotides outside the gene matches: 6. Germline CDR1 reads SGHDN; CDR2 reads FVKESK. This CDR3 region has 15 residues.